This TCR beta chain was sequenced for a study of shared clonotypes between healthy human individuals. Looking at the study overall: A donor's plate count was three for CD4 naive and three for CD4 memory; CD8 naive had two and CD8 memory one. Study observations and caveats: Sampling covered nothing but blood. Tissue TCR repertoires likely differ from those found in blood. Sequencing of the sorted subsets was shown by rarefaction to be incomplete despite large depth.

Assay used: immunoSEQ multiplex PCR; TCRdb lists only in-frame clones, some missing. The table lists millions of clones, about 94% of them singletons. Germline V gene sequence: CDR1 KGHSH, CDR2 LQKENI. The trim removed 3 bases at V and 7 bases at J, leaving 12 bases unmatched. There are 17 residues in the CDR3. Comments on this clone: Its target is not known.

Selected positively for CCR7 and CD45RO-negative, naive CD8 cells excluded terminally differentiated effector memory CD45RA+ cells. The sequencing input was naive CD8+ T cells sorted from blood. V and J are TRBV18 and TRBJ2-5; TRBD1 aligns across 12 bases. This receptor was identified in a man between 18 and 35 years old in good health. The CDR3 protein is CASSPSPGQGAPGTQYF. In DNA, the CDR3 is TGTGCCAGCTCACCTTCCCCGGGACAGGGGGCCCCAGGGACCCAGTACTTC.